These 17 T cell receptor beta chains were sequenced from one sample in a study of early T cells in non-severe SARS-CoV-2 infection. Via MiXCR, TCRdb re-called the 5' RACE reads, giving one row per CDR3 protein. The sample records tens of thousands of distinct CDR3 sequences, about 12% being singletons. Sequenced input: whole blood. All receptors derive from an adult who was a healthcare worker with PCR-confirmed SARS-CoV-2 infection or an uninfected control (not recorded which).

Note on this clonotype: With a much larger clone just one base away, this may be a read error. V gene TRBV2 combines with J gene TRBJ2-3; 7 bases match TRBD1. Germline V CDR1 and CDR2: SNHLY, FYNNEI. The V segment lost 5 bases and the J segment 4 bases; nucleotides outside the gene matches: 6. The CDR3 extends over 14 amino acids. The CDR3, as DNA: TGTGCCAGCAGTTTGGGACAGTCGGCAGATACGCAGTATTTT. It yields the protein CASSLGQSADTQYF.

This clonotype was observed many times. The chain recombines TRBV6-6 with TRBJ1-6; 7 nucleotides agree with TRBD1. The CDR3 loop spans 17 amino acids. The V gene end was trimmed by 7 bases and the J gene end by 0 bases; junction bases not matched to a gene: 9. The V gene's germline CDR1 is MNHNY and CDR2 SVGAGI (reference sequence). CDR3 DNA: TGTGCCAGCATCCGGGACAGCCTAAGCTCCTATAATTCACCCCTCCACTTT. Translation gives CASIRDSLSSYNSPLHF.

This clonotype was counted many times. The chain carries TRBV5-4 and TRBJ2-7, with 12 nucleotides matching TRBD2. Losses at the gene ends were 0 bases for V and 1 base for J; bases not matched to a gene: 2. CDR3 length: 16 residues. Germline-derived CDR1 and CDR2 are SGHNT and YYREEE (reference sequence). The CDR3 reads CASSLGLAGASYEQYF. CDR3 DNA sequence: TGTGCCAGCAGCTTGGGACTAGCGGGAGCTTCCTACGAGCAGTACTTC. Full variable domain (missing parts from reference TRBV5-4 and TRBJ2-7): ETGVTQSPTHLIKTRGQQVTLRCSSQSGHNTVSWYQQALGQGPQFIFQYYREEENGRGNFPPRFSGLQFPNYSSELNVNALELDDSALYLCASSLGLAGASYEQYFGPGTRLTVT.

In its sample, this clonotype was seen a few times. The chain links TRBV9 to TRBJ2-7; 8 bases match TRBD1. The CDR3 has 15 amino acids. Germline trimming cut 0 bases from V and 7 bases from J; bases unmatched to any gene: 9. CDR1 is SGDLS and CDR2 is YYNGEE in the germline V gene. The DNA for the CDR3 is TGTGCCAGCAGCGTAGGAACAGGGGGGATTCGGGAGCAGTACTTC. Protein: CASSVGTGGIREQYF. Together with reference TRBV9 and TRBJ2-7, the CDR3 gives the full variable domain: DSGVTQTPKHLITATGQRVTLRCSPRSGDLSVYWYQQSLDQGLQFLIQYYNGEERAKGNILERFSAQQFPDLHSELNLSSLELGDSALYFCASSVGTGGIREQYFGPGTRLTVT.

The genes are TRBV11-2 and TRBJ1-2; tentatively, D is TRBD1 (5 bases). The V gene's germline CDR1 is SGHAT and CDR2 FQNNGV. The CDR3 covers 14 residues. The V gene lost 2 bases and the J gene lost 4 bases, with 11 bases spanning the gap. CDR3 sequence (DNA): TGTGCCAGCAGCTTAAACAGGCAAGGCTATGGCTACACCTTC. Translated: CASSLNRQGYGYTF.

This rearrangement joins TRBV30 to TRBJ2-2, with TRBD1 matching 9 bases. CDR3 length equals 14 residues. The V gene end was trimmed by 3 bases and the J gene end by 5 bases; junction bases not matched to a gene: 4. Germline V gene data show CDR1 as GTSNPN and CDR2 as SVGIG (reference sequence). The CDR3 here is CAWRRTGATGELFF. In DNA form, the CDR3 reads TGTGCCTGGAGAAGGACAGGGGCTACCGGGGAGCTGTTTTTT.

The genes are TRBV6-2 or TRBV6-3 and TRBJ2-3, with 14 bases fitting TRBD2. Germline loops: CDR1 MNHEY, CDR2 SVGEGT. The CDR3 loop spans 17 amino acids. The V and J ends lost 0 bases and 4 bases, in that order; junction bases with no gene match: 3. The CDR3 reads CASSYSTSGRAADTQYF. The DNA of the CDR3 is TGTGCCAGCAGTTACTCGACTAGCGGGAGGGCCGCAGATACGCAGTATTTT.

This clonotype appeared many times. V gene TRBV5-4 combines with J gene TRBJ2-3; D might be TRBD1 or TRBD2, each matching 5 bases. Trimming left V 3 bases short and J 0 bases short, with 11 bases between. The CDR3 has 15 residues. Germline values: CDR1 SGHNT, CDR2 YYREEE (reference sequence). The CDR3: CASSSRDRSTDTQYF. DNA for the CDR3: TGTGCCAGCAGCTCCCGGGACCGGAGCACAGATACGCAGTATTTT.

This clonotype was found a few times. The chain is built from TRBV7-2 and TRBJ2-7, with 8 bases identical to TRBD2. CDR3 length equals 13 residues. In germline, CDR1 is SGHTA, CDR2 FQGNSA. The J segment lost 4 bases and the V segment lost 2 bases, leaving 1 base of the junction unmatched. CDR3 in amino acids: CASSLTGGYEQYF. Written as DNA, the CDR3 is TGTGCCAGCAGCTTAACGGGAGGGTACGAGCAGTACTTC.

This clonotype was observed at least ten times. The V gene is TRBV6-6, the J gene TRBJ2-5, with 9 nucleotides matching TRBD2. Germline trimming cut 8 bases from V and 1 base from J; bases unmatched to any gene: 8. CDR1 is MNHNY and CDR2 is SVGAGI in the germline V gene (reference sequence). The CDR3 totals 15 residues. In nucleotides, the CDR3 is TGTGCCAGCTGTAGACTAGCGGATATCCAAGAGACCCAGTACTTC. This encodes CASCRLADIQETQYF.

This rearrangement joins TRBV12-3 or TRBV12-4 to TRBJ2-3, with TRBD2 matching over 8 bases. CDR3 size: 15 residues. V trimming: 2 bases; J trimming: 4 bases; junction bases outside the gene matches: 5. The CDR3 sequence: CASSLRREGADTQYF. The CDR3 coding sequence is TGTGCCAGCAGTTTACGCCGGGAGGGTGCAGATACGCAGTATTTT.

The J gene is TRBJ2-3, the V gene TRBV4-1; the match to TRBD2 covers 13 bases. CDR3 length: 17 amino acids. V gave up 4 bases and J gave up 3 bases; unmatched junction bases: 7. CDR1 is MGHRA and CDR2 is YSYEKL in the germline V gene. The CDR3 DNA reads as TGCGCCAGCAGCCCCCAAGGACTAGCGGGAGTAACAGATACGCAGTATTTT. This translates into CASSPQGLAGVTDTQYF.

The chain couples TRBV6-2 or TRBV6-3 to TRBJ2-3; D is unclear. The CDR3 loop spans 14 amino acids. Germline CDR1 is MNHEY and CDR2 is SVGEGT. Trimming took 3 bases from V and 2 from J, leaving 9 bases between them. CDR3 loop: CASSYVAATDTQYF. The CDR3 DNA sequence: TGTGCCAGCAGTTATGTGGCGGCCACAGATACGCAGTATTTT.

The rearrangement links TRBV5-6 to TRBJ2-7; weak D call: TRBD2 (6 bases). Trimming removed 7 bases from V and 3 bases from J, with 20 bases in between. CDR1 and CDR2 (germline): SGHDT, YYEEEE. The length of the CDR3 is 15 residues. The CDR3 here is CASLESGRGFYEQYF. The CDR3 DNA reads TGTGCCAGCCTTGAGTCGGGACGGGGGTTCTACGAGCAGTACTTC.

For the CDR3, the DNA is TGTGCCAGCAATCGAGGGGAGACCCAGTACTTC. It yields the protein CASNRGETQYF. The rearrangement uses TRBV6-2 or TRBV6-3 and TRBJ2-5; TRBD2 might be the D (5 bases). Trimming cost V 7 bases and J 5 bases, with 8 bases left between them. Germline V gene sequence: CDR1 MNHEY, CDR2 SVGEGT. This CDR3 contains 11 residues.

This clonotype showed up just a few times. The chain has TRBV19 and TRBJ1-5; 8 nucleotides match TRBD1. V trimming: 5 bases; J trimming: 4 bases; junction bases outside the gene matches: 10. The CDR3 is made up of 16 amino acids. Germline CDR1 reads LNHDA; CDR2 reads SQIVND (reference sequence). CDR3 protein: CASSPSTGARNQPQHF. CDR3 in DNA: TGTGCCAGTAGTCCGTCGACAGGGGCCCGGAATCAGCCCCAGCATTTT.

In this sample, this clonotype turned up many times. The chain couples TRBV20-1 to TRBJ1-5, with D tentatively TRBD1 (6 bases). The CDR3 has 13 residues. V lost 5 bases and J 7 bases, leaving 15 bases between the germline ends. Germline loops: CDR1 DFQATT, CDR2 SNEGSKA (reference sequence). CDR3 protein: CSARVQGLQPQHF. CDR3 nucleotides: TGCAGTGCTCGGGTACAGGGTCTACAGCCCCAGCATTTT.